Here is one T cell receptor (beta chain) with its context. The CDR3 loop spans 17 amino acids. V lost 7 bases and J 0 bases, leaving 19 bases between the germline ends. CDR1 is KGHDR and CDR2 is SFDVKD in the germline V gene. This entry is derived from a study of blood T cell repertoires in COVID-19. Enrolled through a virtual design, the participants were between roughly 18 and 95 years of age and came from approximately 25 US areas. Participant-reported clinical history was the basis for cohort assignment. Two negative PCRs, clearance, or symptom resolution characterized the recovered Cohort 3 donors. Clones were read by immunoSEQ multiplex PCR, and TCRdb kept only the in-frame ones, dropping some. Of 270,000 or so clones detected, about 80% appear once; the ten largest clones hold approximately 3.6%.

The chain has TRBV24-1 and TRBJ2-3; maybe TRBD1 (5 bases). Sequenced material: PBMCs or T cells enriched from blood (not recorded which). The clonotype comes from a man aged 50 to 59 who had recovered from COVID-19. The CDR3 spells CATSAGLGYPSTDTQYF. The CDR3 DNA reads TGTGCCACCAGCGCAGGGTTGGGTTATCCTAGCACAGATACGCAGTATTTT.